This T cell receptor (beta chain) stems from a study of shared clonotypes between healthy human individuals. Points from the study as a whole: Compared with clonotypes that all four donors shared, non-shared clonotypes had lower generation probabilities.

Only CD45RO-negative cells positively selected for CCR7 counted as naive CD8 cells, so terminally differentiated effector memory CD45RA+ cells were excluded. Across several immunoSEQ plates, the genomic DNA of each subset was split evenly. Some 27,000 T cell genomes, or around 200 ng DNA, went into the sorted-subset replicate PCRs. Generated by immunoSEQ multiplex PCR, the TCRdb table keeps only in-frame clones and is missing some. Of around 1.9 million clones in the sample, 93% were seen once. This clone has just one count. Its antigen is not known. This CDR3 is built from 16 residues. CDR1 is SGHVS, CDR2 FQNEAQ, per germline. The trim removed 3 bases at V and 5 bases at J, leaving 6 bases unmatched.

The sample taken for sequencing was naive CD8+ T cells from PBMCs. The receptor was isolated from a man between 18 and 29 years old in good health. Some clones in this sample may be carry-over from other donors' samples. This chain links TRBV7-8 with TRBJ2-5; 13 nucleotides align to TRBD2. The CDR3 reads CASSFRTSGSGETQYF. Written as DNA, the CDR3 is TGTGCCAGCAGCTTCCGGACTAGCGGGAGCGGGGAGACCCAGTACTTC.